What follows is one TCR beta chain and its context. Per the original methods: Researchers report that nucleated cell counts were estimated from reference gene primer amplification. TCRdb's copy holds only in-frame clones and misses some; the assay was immunoSEQ multiplex PCR. V, J and clone size reflect that table, while D and trimming were determined from the DNA. The sample has some 120,000 clones; over 75% are singletons. The sample comes from a study of blood T cell repertoires in COVID-19. Study overall: From the United States, Italy and Spain came samples of acute and convalescent COVID-19. The cDNA or gDNA used as material had been derived from T cells, B-cell-depleted T cells, or PBMCs.

Sequenced material: peripheral blood. This clonotype was sampled from an elderly man with active or convalescent COVID-19.

The CDR3 DNA follows: TGTGCCAGTAGTTCTCGACAGGTAATCGGAGACTATGGCTACACCTTC. Translating gives CASSSRQVIGDYGYTF. The genes are TRBV19 and TRBJ1-2; tentatively, D is TRBD1 (6 bases). Trimming stripped 5 bases from V and 3 bases from J, with 19 bases between. CDR1 is LNHDA and CDR2 is SQIVND in the germline V gene (reference sequence). The CDR3 runs 16 residues. Drawing the rest from reference TRBV19 and TRBJ1-2, the complete variable domain is DGGITQSPKYLFRKEGQNVTLSCEQNLNHDAMYWYRQDPGQGLRLIYYSQIVNDFQKGDIAEGYSVSREKKESFPLTVTSAQKNPTAFYLCASSSRQVIGDYGYTFGSGTRLTVV.